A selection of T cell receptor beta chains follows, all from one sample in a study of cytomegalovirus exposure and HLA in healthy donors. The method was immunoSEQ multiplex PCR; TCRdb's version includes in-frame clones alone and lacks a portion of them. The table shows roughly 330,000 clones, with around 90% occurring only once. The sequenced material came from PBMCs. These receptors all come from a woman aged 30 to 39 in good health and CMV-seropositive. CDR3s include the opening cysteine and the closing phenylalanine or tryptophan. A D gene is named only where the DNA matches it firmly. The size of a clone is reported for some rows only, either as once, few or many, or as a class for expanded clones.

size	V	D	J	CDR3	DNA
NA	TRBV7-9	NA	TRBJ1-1	CASSLVLDTEAFF	TGTGCCAGCAGCTTAGTTTTGGACACTGAAGCTTTCTTT
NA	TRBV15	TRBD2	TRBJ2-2	CATSRRTSGGAQNTGELFF	TGTGCCACCAGCAGAAGGACTAGCGGGGGAGCTCAGAACACCGGGGAGCTGTTTTTT
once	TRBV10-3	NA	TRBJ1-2	CAISDGGVRGYTF	TGTGCCATCAGTGATGGGGGGGTTCGTGGCTACACCTTC
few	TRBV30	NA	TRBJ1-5	CAWTSGRNQPQHF	TGTGCCTGGACTTCAGGGAGGAATCAGCCCCAGCATTTT
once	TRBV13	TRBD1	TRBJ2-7	CASSADEGQGFFHEQYF	TGTGCCAGCAGCGCCGATGAGGGACAGGGGTTCTTCCACGAGCAGTACTTC
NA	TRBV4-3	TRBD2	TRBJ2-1	CASSQFTSGYNEQFF	TGCGCCAGCAGCCAATTCACTAGCGGTTACAATGAGCAGTTCTTC
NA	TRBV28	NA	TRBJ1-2	CASSIDSSYGYTF	TGTGCCAGCAGCATAGACTCCTCCTATGGCTACACCTTC
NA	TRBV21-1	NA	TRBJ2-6	CASRGSGANVLTF	TGTGCCAGCAGGGGCTCTGGGGCCAACGTCCTGACTTTC
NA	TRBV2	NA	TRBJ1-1	CASSVRGGNTEAFF	TGTGCCAGCAGTGTTCGGGGGGGGAACACTGAAGCTTTCTTT
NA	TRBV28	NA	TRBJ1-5	CASSLRQNSNQPQHF	TGTGCCAGCAGTTTACGACAGAATAGCAATCAGCCCCAGCATTTT
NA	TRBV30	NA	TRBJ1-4	CAWRKLGPNEKLFF	TGTGCCTGGAGAAAACTCGGCCCAAATGAAAAACTGTTTTTT
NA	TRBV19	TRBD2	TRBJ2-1	CASSIRGLADNEQFF	TGTGCCAGTAGTATTAGAGGACTAGCGGACAATGAGCAGTTCTTC
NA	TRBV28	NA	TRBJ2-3	CASSTRTARWEETQYF	TGTGCCAGCAGCACCAGGACAGCTAGGTGGGAGGAGACGCAGTATTTT
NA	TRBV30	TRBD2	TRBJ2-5	CAWTSGQETQYF	TGTGCCTGGACTAGCGGCCAAGAGACCCAGTACTTC
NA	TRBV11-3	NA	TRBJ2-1	CASSPPRGRNSYNEQFF	TGTGCCAGCAGCCCCCCCCGGGGGCGGAACTCCTACAATGAGCAGTTCTTC
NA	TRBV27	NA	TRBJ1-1	CASSLWAVNTEAFF	TGTGCCAGCAGTTTGTGGGCAGTGAACACTGAAGCTTTCTTT
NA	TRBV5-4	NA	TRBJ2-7	CASSPASSYEQYF	TGTGCCAGCAGCCCAGCCAGTTCATACGAGCAGTACTTC